The source of this T cell receptor beta chain is a study of tumor-infiltrating lymphocytes in primary liver carcinoma. Starting material of 500 to 600 ng total RNA yielded TCR beta cDNA via a constant-region primer. Construction of TCR beta libraries relied on three successive nested multiplex PCR rounds employing slightly modified ARM-PCR. Forward primers for TRBV1-TRBV30 and a C-beta reverse primer served the first two PCR rounds, at around 9 cycles each. In TCRdb, the multiplex PCR reads were re-called with MiXCR into one record per CDR3 protein. The table has fewer than 350,000 distinct CDR3 sequences, around 60% seen once. This clonotype has at least ten counts. Germline DNA was also extracted, while the blood RNA originated from unsorted whole blood. The CDR3 totals 17 residues. Trimming shortened V by 5 bases and J by 0 bases, and 17 bases separated the two germline ends. Germline CDR1 reads SGHAT; CDR2 reads FQNNGV.

This receptor was identified in a man aged 35 to 55 with primary liver carcinoma and hepatitis B virus infection. Sequencing was carried out using peripheral blood. The chain uses TRBV11-2 and TRBJ2-1, with D possibly TRBD1 on 6 matching bases. CDR3 DNA sequence: TGTGCCAGCAGCCCCGATGATACCAGGGGCTCCTACAATGAGCAGTTCTTC. Residues: CASSPDDTRGSYNEQFF.